What follows is one T cell receptor beta chain and its context. The data were taken from a study of blood T cell repertoires in COVID-19. This CDR3 has 13 residues. CDR1 is SNHLY, CDR2 FYNNEI, per germline. Trimming removed 2 bases at V and 8 bases at J, with 9 bases between. Produced via immunoSEQ multiplex PCR; TCRdb's table is partial and in-frame only. The data hold some 97,000 clones, with roughly 86% observed a single time. The clonotype originates from a woman between 55 and 75 years old with acute or convalescent COVID-19. The chain employs TRBV2 and TRBJ1-4, with a weak D call TRBD1 (6 bases). The sample was peripheral blood. The CDR3 here is CASSELGAEKLFF. As DNA, the CDR3 is TGTGCCAGCAGTGAATTGGGGGCGGAAAAACTGTTTTTT.